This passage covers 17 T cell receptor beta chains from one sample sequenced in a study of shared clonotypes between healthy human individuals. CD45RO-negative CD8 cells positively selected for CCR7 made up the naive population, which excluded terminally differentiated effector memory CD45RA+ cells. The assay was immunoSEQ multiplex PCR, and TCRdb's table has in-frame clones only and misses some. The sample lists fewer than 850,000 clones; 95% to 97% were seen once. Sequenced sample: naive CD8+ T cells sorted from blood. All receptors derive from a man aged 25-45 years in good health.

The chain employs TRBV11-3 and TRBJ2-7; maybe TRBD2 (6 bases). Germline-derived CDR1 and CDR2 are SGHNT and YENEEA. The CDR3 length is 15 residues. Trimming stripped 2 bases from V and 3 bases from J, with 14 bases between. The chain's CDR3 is CASSLSSGLNYEQYF. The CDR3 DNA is TGTGCCAGCAGCTTATCTTCGGGACTCAACTACGAGCAGTACTTC.

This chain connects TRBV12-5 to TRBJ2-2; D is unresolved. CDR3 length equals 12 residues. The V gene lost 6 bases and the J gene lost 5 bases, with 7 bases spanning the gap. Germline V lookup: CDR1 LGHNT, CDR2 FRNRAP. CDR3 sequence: CASGHGTGELFF. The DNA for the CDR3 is TGTGCTAGTGGGCACGGGACCGGGGAGCTGTTTTTT.

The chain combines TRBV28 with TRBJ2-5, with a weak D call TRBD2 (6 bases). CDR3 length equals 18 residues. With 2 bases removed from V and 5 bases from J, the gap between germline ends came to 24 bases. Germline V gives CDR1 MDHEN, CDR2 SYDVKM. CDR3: CASSLRFPGTARTETQYF. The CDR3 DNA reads TGTGCCAGCAGTTTACGTTTCCCGGGGACTGCGAGGACGGAGACCCAGTACTTC.

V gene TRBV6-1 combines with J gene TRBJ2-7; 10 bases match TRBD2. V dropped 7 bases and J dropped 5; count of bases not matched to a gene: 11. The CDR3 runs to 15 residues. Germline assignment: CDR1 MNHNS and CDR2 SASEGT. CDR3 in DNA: TGTGCCAGCATTCCCGCTAGCGGGAGTTGGAACGAGCAGTACTTC. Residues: CASIPASGSWNEQYF.

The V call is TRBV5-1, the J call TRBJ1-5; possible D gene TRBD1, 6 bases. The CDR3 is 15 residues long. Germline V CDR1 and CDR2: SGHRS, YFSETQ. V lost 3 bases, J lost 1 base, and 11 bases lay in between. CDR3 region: CASSSRGGSNQPQHF. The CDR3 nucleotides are TGCGCCAGCAGCTCTCGAGGGGGAAGCAATCAGCCCCAGCATTTT.

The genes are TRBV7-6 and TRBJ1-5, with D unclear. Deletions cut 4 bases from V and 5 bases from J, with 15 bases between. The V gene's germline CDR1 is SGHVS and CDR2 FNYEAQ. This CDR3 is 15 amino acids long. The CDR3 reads CASSSEDGLYQPQHF. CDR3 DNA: TGTGCCAGCAGCTCCGAAGACGGACTGTATCAGCCCCAGCATTTT. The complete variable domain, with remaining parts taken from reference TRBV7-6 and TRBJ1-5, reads GAGVSQSPRYKVTKRGQDVALRCDPISGHVSLYWYRQALGQGPEFLTYFNYEAQQDKSGLPNDRFSAERPEGSISTLTIQRTEQRDSAMYRCASSSEDGLYQPQHFGDGTRLSIL.

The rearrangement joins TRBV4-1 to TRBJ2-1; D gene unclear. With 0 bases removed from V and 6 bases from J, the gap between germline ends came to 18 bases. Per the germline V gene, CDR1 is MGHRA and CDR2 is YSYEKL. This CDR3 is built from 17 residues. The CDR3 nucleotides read TGCGCCAGCAGCCAAGAAGGTTATAGTCTAGGTGTCAATGAGCAGTTCTTC. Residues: CASSQEGYSLGVNEQFF.

The CDR3 DNA follows: TGTGCCAGCAGCAACGGGGAACTCCGCACAGATACGCAGTATTTT. Translated: CASSNGELRTDTQYF. The chain employs TRBV14 and TRBJ2-3; tentatively, D is TRBD2 (5 bases). The CDR3 consists of 15 residues. V dropped 5 bases and J dropped 1 base, with 13 bases sitting between them. In germline, CDR1 is SGHDN, CDR2 FVKESK.

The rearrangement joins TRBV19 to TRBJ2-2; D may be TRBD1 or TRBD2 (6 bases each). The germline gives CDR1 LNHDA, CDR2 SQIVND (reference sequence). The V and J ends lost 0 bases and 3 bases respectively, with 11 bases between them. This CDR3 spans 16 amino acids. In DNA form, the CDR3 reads TGTGCCAGTAGTATAGATGGGGGGCTGGACACCGGGGAGCTGTTTTTT. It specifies CASSIDGGLDTGELFF. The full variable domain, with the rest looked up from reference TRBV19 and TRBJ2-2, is DGGITQSPKYLFRKEGQNVTLSCEQNLNHDAMYWYRQDPGQGLRLIYYSQIVNDFQKGDIAEGYSVSREKKESFPLTVTSAQKNPTAFYLCASSIDGGLDTGELFFGEGSRLTVL.

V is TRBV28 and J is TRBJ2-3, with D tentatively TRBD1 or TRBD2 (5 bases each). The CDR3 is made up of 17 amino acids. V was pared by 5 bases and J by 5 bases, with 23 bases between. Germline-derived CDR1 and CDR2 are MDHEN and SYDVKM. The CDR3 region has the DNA TGTGCCAGCAGTCCGACGGGGACGAGGGCAAATATAGATACGCAGTATTTT. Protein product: CASSPTGTRANIDTQYF.

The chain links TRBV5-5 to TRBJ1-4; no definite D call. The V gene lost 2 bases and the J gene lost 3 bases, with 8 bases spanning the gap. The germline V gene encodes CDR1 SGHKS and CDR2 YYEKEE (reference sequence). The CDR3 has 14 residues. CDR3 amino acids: CASSFERANEKLFF. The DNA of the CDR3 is TGTGCCAGCAGCTTTGAAAGGGCTAATGAAAAACTGTTTTTT.

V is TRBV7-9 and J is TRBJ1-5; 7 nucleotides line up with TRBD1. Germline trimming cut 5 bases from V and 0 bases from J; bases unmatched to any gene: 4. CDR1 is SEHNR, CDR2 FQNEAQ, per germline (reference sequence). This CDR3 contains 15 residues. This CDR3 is CASSRQGNSNQPQHF. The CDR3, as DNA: TGTGCCAGCAGCCGACAGGGTAATAGCAATCAGCCCCAGCATTTT.

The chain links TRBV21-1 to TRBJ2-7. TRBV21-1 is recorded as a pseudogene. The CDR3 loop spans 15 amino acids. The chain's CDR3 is CASSKDGDHSYEQYF. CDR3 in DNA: TGTGCCAGCAGCAAAGATGGGGACCATTCCTACGAGCAGTACTTC.

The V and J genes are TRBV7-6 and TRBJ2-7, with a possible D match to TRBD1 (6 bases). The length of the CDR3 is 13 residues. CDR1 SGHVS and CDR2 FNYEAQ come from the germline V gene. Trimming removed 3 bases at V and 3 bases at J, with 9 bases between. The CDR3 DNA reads TGTGCCAGCAGCTTTGGGACAAACTACGAGCAGTACTTC. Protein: CASSFGTNYEQYF.

The CDR3 region is CASRLTRNYGYTF. CDR3 DNA: TGTGCCAGCAGACTGACCCGGAACTATGGCTACACCTTC. The chain couples TRBV13 to TRBJ1-2; D is unclear. The CDR3 extends over 13 amino acids. V lost 6 bases, J lost 2 bases, and 10 bases lay in between. Germline CDR1 and CDR2: PRHDT and FYEKMQ (reference sequence).

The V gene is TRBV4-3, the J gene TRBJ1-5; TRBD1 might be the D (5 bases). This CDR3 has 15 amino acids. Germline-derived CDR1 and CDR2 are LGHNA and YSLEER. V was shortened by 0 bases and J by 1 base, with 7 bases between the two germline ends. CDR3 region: CASSQDSGSNQPQHF. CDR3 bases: TGCGCCAGCAGCCAAGATTCAGGGAGCAATCAGCCCCAGCATTTT.

DNA for the CDR3: TGCGCCAGCAGCCAAGAGGGTTCAGGGTGGGGCAATGAGCAGTTCTTC. Its translation is CASSQEGSGWGNEQFF. The chain couples TRBV4-1 to TRBJ2-1; D possibly corresponds to TRBD1 (5 bases). Trimming removed 0 bases at V and 6 bases at J, with 15 bases between. The V gene's germline CDR1 is MGHRA and CDR2 YSYEKL. This CDR3 is 16 amino acids long.